This TCR beta chain appears in the sequencing data of a study of breast tumors, draining lymph nodes, adjacent tissues. CDR1 is MNHEY and CDR2 is SVGEGT in the germline V gene. The CDR3 length is 13 residues. The V end lost 7 bases, the J end lost 0 bases, and 7 bases lay between the germline ends. This clonotype has a count of ten or more. TCRdb independently ran MiXCR on the multiplex PCR reads; one entry per CDR3 protein. The table shows some 130,000 distinct CDR3 sequences, with 20% occurring only once. The lymph nodes were axillary draining lymph nodes from breast cancer patients. This TCR was sampled from a female donor with breast cancer. Some clones in this sample may be carry-over from other donors' samples. The chain employs TRBV6-2 or TRBV6-3 and TRBJ1-5; the D is unclear. The sequenced sample consisted of axillary lymph node tissue. As DNA, the CDR3 is TGTGCCAGCAATGAGGATAGCAATCAGCCCCAGCATTTT. Encoded protein: CASNEDSNQPQHF.